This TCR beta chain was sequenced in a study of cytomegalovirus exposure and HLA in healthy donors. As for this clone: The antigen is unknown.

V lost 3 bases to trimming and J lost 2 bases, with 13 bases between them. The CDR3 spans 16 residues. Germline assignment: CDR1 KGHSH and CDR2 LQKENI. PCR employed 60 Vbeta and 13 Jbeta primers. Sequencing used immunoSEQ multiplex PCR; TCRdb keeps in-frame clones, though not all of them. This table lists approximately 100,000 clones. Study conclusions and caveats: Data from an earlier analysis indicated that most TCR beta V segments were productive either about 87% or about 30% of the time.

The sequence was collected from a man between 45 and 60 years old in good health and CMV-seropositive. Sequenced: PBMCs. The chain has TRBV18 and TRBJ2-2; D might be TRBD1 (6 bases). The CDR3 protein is CASSPLGGTNTGELFF. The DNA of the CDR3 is TGTGCCAGCTCACCCCTGGGTGGGACAAACACCGGGGAGCTGTTTTTT.